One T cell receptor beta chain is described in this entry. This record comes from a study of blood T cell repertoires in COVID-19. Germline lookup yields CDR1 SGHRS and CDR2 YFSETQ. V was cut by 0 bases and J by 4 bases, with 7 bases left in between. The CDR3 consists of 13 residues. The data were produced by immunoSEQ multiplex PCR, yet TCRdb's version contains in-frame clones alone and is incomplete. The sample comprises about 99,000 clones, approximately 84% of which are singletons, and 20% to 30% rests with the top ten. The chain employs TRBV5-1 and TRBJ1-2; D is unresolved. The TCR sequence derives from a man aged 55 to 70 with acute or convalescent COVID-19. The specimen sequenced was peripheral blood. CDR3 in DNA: TGCGCCAGCAGCTTGGACAGAGTCTATGGCTACACCTTC. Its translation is CASSLDRVYGYTF.